This TCR beta chain was identified during a study of response to subunit inactivated influenza vaccine. Of note for this clonotype: The antigen is not known.

The study's findings and limits: Seasonal influenza vaccination, on each occasion, was suggested by the authors to recruit few new T cells.

TCRdb analysed the RT-PCR reads with MiXCR anew, one entry per CDR3 protein. The sample has fewer than 600,000 distinct CDR3 sequences, around 7.9% seen once. This clonotype was sampled from a man in his fifties or sixties who received an inactivated influenza vaccine. Sample: PBMCs from blood, taken roughly 24 months after vaccination.

The CDR3 nucleotides read TGCGCCAGCACCCCCCTTGGCTCGAACACCGGGGAGCTGTTTTTT. It codes for CASTPLGSNTGELFF. The rearrangement uses TRBV5-1 and TRBJ2-2; D is undetermined. V was shortened by 6 bases and J by 0 bases, with 12 bases between the two germline ends. Germline CDR1 and CDR2: SGHRS and YFSETQ. The CDR3 has 15 residues. Looking up the rest from reference TRBV5-1 and TRBJ2-2 gives the full variable domain: KAGVTQTPRYLIKTRGQQVTLSCSPISGHRSVSWYQQTPGQGLQFLFEYFSETQRNKGNFPGRFSGRQFSNSRSEMNVSTLELGDSALYLCASTPLGSNTGELFFGEGSRLTVL.